This T cell receptor beta chain stems from a study of blood T cell repertoires in COVID-19. Study summary: Collection of acute and convalescent COVID-19 samples took place in the United States, Italy and Spain. T cells, B-cell-depleted T cells, or PBMCs provided the cDNA or gDNA that served as material.

This clone was seen more than once but under ten times. Trimming at V came to 3 bases and at J to 4 bases, leaving 10 bases not matched to a gene. The CDR3 is 16 residues long. CDR1 is LNHDA, CDR2 SQIVND, per germline (reference sequence). Per the original data handling: Quantification of nucleated cells was approximated via reference gene primer amplification. Sequencing was performed with immunoSEQ multiplex PCR; in TCRdb, only in-frame clones are kept and a portion is missing. V and J calls and clone size are copied from that table; D and trimming were computed from the DNA. This sample carries about 14,000 clones, 87% of them seen once, and the ten largest clones take roughly 32%.

Sequences were obtained from peripheral blood. This TCR came from a human donor in a cohort sampled during active COVID-19. The genes are TRBV19 and TRBJ1-2; 8 positions agree with TRBD1. CDR3 in amino acids: CASSMLNGQGGYGYTF. The CDR3 DNA is TGTGCCAGTAGTATGTTGAATGGACAGGGTGGCTATGGCTACACCTTC.